This TCR beta chain was sequenced during a study of T-cell memory formation after mild COVID-19. Whole-study results and caveats: The study found balanced CD4/CD8 in clones contracting day 15 to 85 and a CD4+ lean in later expanders.

This clonotype has ten or more counts. As yet, its antigen is unknown. TCRdb analysed the 5' RACE reads with MiXCR anew, one entry per CDR3 protein. Here the sample spans approximately 260,000 distinct CDR3 sequences, 15% to 20% being singletons. The CDR3 runs 15 residues. What was sequenced was PBMCs or a T cell subset sorted from them (not recorded which). This chain uses TRBV21-1 with TRBJ2-1; the table's D call of TRBD2 was not tested on the DNA. TRBV21-1 is a recognized pseudogene. The source is a man younger than 35 who had mild COVID-19 (a few samples of this study predate the infection). Cell type and time point are not known. The CDR3 nucleotides are TGTGCCAGCCCCCGGCAGGGCAGCTCCTACAATGAGCAGTTCTTC. It specifies CASPRQGSSYNEQFF.